Sequencing of this T cell receptor beta chain was carried out in a study of technical replicates of blood from a handful of donors. Clones were read by immunoSEQ multiplex PCR, and TCRdb kept only the in-frame ones, dropping some. The data contain tens of thousands of clones, around 90% of them seen just once; the ten biggest clones take up roughly 0.27%. The germline V gene encodes CDR1 MNHEY and CDR2 SVGAGI. This CDR3 has 15 amino acids. Unmatched junction bases numbered 8, after V lost 6 bases and J lost 5 bases. The sequencing input was T cells isolated from PBMCs. The chain carries TRBV6-5 and TRBJ2-2, with 8 bases lining up with TRBD1. The clonotype originates from a human donor in good health. CDR3 coding DNA: TGTGCCAGCAGGAGACAGGGGTCAACTACCGGGGAGCTGTTTTTT. Residues: CASRRQGSTTGELFF.